This T cell receptor beta chain appears in the sequencing data of a study of OX40 agonist ivuxolimab in advanced cancers. About the study: Patients with prior anti-PD-1, anti-PD-L1 or anti-CTLA-4 therapy were eligible; roughly 41% had some. General study findings and limits: There was clonal expansion of CD4+ and CD8+ blood T cells by week 6 at 0.1 to 3.0 mg/kg.

Profiling relied on immunoSEQ multiplex PCR, and the TCRdb table lists in-frame clones only, not all of them. The table records about 48,000 clones, 80% to 90% of them present only once. Concerning this clone: Its antigen is still unknown.

The sample in question was CD4+ or CD8+ T cells sorted from blood, obtained in a trial of the OX40 agonist ivuxolimab. The receptor was derived from an adult with an advanced solid tumor such as melanoma, head and neck, liver or kidney cancer.

The DNA for the CDR3 is TGCAGCGTTGGGGCGGGGGTCGCTTCGGGGAAAGCTTTCTTT. The encoded protein is CSVGAGVASGKAFF. This chain joins TRBV29-1 and TRBJ1-1; D possibly corresponds to TRBD1 (5 bases). Trimming took 4 bases from V and 9 from J, leaving 21 bases between them. CDR1 and CDR2 from the germline V gene are SQVTM and ANQGSEA. The length of the CDR3 is 14 residues.